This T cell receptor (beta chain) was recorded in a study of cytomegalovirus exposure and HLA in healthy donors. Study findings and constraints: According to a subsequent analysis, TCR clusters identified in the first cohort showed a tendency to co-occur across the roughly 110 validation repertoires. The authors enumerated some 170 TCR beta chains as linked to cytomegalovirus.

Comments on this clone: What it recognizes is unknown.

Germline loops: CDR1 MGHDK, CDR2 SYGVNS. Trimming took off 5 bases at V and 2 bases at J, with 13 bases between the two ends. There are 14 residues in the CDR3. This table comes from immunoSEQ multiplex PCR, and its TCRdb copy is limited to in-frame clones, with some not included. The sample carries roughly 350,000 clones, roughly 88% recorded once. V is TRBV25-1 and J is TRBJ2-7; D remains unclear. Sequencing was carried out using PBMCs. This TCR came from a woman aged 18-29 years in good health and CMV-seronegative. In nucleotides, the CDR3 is TGTGCCAGCAGTTCCGAGGTCCTCCCCTACGAGCAGTACTTC. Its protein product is CASSSEVLPYEQYF.